Described below is a single TCR beta chain sequence and its context. Its matching antigen is unknown. V lost 4 bases, J lost 7 bases, and 8 bases stayed unmatched. The CDR3 totals 13 residues. Germline assignment: CDR1 SQVTM and CDR2 ANQGSEA. With a J-beta primer mix and a sample-barcoded 5' primer, a second PCR ran roughly 6 to 11 cycles. A template-switch adaptor containing 12 random nucleotides labeled each cDNA molecule. TCRdb independently ran MiXCR on the 5' RACE reads; one entry per CDR3 protein. The sample lists about 1,500,000 distinct CDR3 sequences, 42% occurring once. The data originate from a study of blood T cells in healthy people across ages. The study, taken as a whole, reports: From one million sequenced T cells, diversity estimates were lower bounds. The unsorted PBMCs prevented any conclusive comparison of naive versus antigen-experienced cells. Age advanced and TCR beta diversity per million T cells fell, roughly linearly.

The TCR sequence derives from a woman between 18 and 30 years old in good health. Sequenced input: blood. The chain is built from TRBV29-1 and TRBJ2-7, with 9 bases fitting TRBD1. CDR3 nucleotide sequence: TGCAGCGTTGGCCCGGCGGGGACAGGGGAGCAGTACTTC. It encodes CSVGPAGTGEQYF.